What follows are 20 T cell receptor beta chains derived from one specimen sequenced in a study of blood T cell repertoires in COVID-19. Sequencing used immunoSEQ multiplex PCR; TCRdb keeps in-frame clones, though not all of them. This table has fewer than 350,000 clones, 88% appearing once. Material for sequencing was peripheral blood. The receptors derive from a man aged 18-30 years with active or convalescent COVID-19.

The rearrangement links TRBV6-5 to TRBJ1-1, with 12 bases identical to TRBD1. V shed 7 bases, J shed 3 bases, and the junction held 6 bases outside the gene matches. Germline V gene lookup returns CDR1 MNHEY and CDR2 SVGAGI. The CDR3 is 15 residues long. The CDR3 sequence is CASTLGTGGYTEAFF. The CDR3 coding sequence is TGTGCCAGCACCCTGGGGACAGGGGGCTACACTGAAGCTTTCTTT.

The chain's CDR3 is CASGLAVRETNQPQHF. As DNA, the CDR3 is TGTGCTAGTGGTTTGGCTGTGCGGGAGACAAATCAGCCCCAGCATTTT. This rearrangement joins TRBV12-5 to TRBJ1-5; D gene uncertain. The CDR3 contains 16 residues. Deletions cut 1 base from V and 4 bases from J, with 14 bases between. Germline V gene data show CDR1 as LGHNT and CDR2 as FRNRAP.

The rearrangement joins TRBV27 to TRBJ1-4, with 8 bases lining up with TRBD1. The J segment lost 7 bases and the V segment lost 6 bases, leaving 1 base of the junction unmatched. The V gene's germline CDR1 is MNHEY and CDR2 SMNVEV (reference sequence). This CDR3 contains 12 residues. The CDR3 loop reads CASRDRVEKLFF. CDR3 in DNA: TGTGCCAGCAGGGACAGGGTTGAAAAACTGTTTTTT.

The V gene is TRBV18, the J gene TRBJ1-5; 7 bases map to TRBD1. V was pared by 0 bases and J by 4 bases, with 3 bases of the junction left unmatched. Per the germline V gene, CDR1 is KGHSH and CDR2 is LQKENI. The CDR3 covers 15 residues. The DNA of the CDR3 is TGTGCCAGCTCACCACCCTCACAGGGGAATCAGCCCCAGCATTTT. Amino acid sequence: CASSPPSQGNQPQHF.

The chain recombines TRBV2 with TRBJ2-3; 7 positions agree with TRBD1. This CDR3 spans 15 amino acids. Germline V gene data show CDR1 as SNHLY and CDR2 as FYNNEI. Trimming removed 11 bases from V and 1 base from J; junction bases left unmatched: 12. The CDR3 loop reads CAGSTGEGGTDTQYF. The DNA for the CDR3 is TGTGCCGGAAGTACAGGGGAAGGGGGCACAGATACGCAGTATTTT.

J is TRBJ1-3 and V is TRBV4-3; D is ambiguous. In germline, CDR1 is LGHNA, CDR2 YSLEER. The CDR3 runs to 15 residues. V was trimmed by 0 bases and J by 1 base, leaving 7 bases between them. CDR3 residues: CASSQDRVSGNTIYF. CDR3 bases: TGCGCCAGCAGCCAAGATCGGGTTTCTGGAAACACCATATATTTT.

This rearrangement joins TRBV4-1 to TRBJ2-3; D not resolved. Germline CDR1 MGHRA, CDR2 YSYEKL. V was shortened by 1 base and J by 6 bases, with 11 bases between the two germline ends. CDR3 length: 14 residues. The CDR3 coding sequence is TGCGCCAGCAGCCAAGTTGTAGTCCCGGATACGCAGTATTTT. Translated: CASSQVVVPDTQYF.

CDR3 residues: CASSLGLDEQFF. For the CDR3, the DNA is TGTGCCAGCAGCTTAGGACTAGATGAGCAGTTCTTC. The chain carries TRBV7-9 and TRBJ2-1, with D possibly TRBD2 on 6 matching bases. CDR1 is SEHNR, CDR2 FQNEAQ, per germline (reference sequence). V was shortened by 1 base and J by 8 bases, with 6 bases between the two germline ends. The CDR3 runs 12 residues.

This clone occurred once. V usage is TRBV2 and J usage is TRBJ1-6; no definite D call. CDR3 length: 14 residues. CDR1 and CDR2 from the germline V gene are SNHLY and FYNNEI. The ends were cut back, 3 bases at V and 7 bases at J, with 10 bases in the middle. The CDR3 coding sequence is TGTGCCAGCAGTGACCCAGGACTAAATTCACCCCTCCACTTT. Its protein is CASSDPGLNSPLHF.

This rearrangement joins TRBV19 to TRBJ2-5, with TRBD1 identical over 9 bases. The CDR3 is 16 amino acids. With V trimmed by 5 bases and J by 2 bases, 9 bases remained unmatched. The germline V gene has CDR1 LNHDA and CDR2 SQIVND (reference sequence). The CDR3 spells CASSDPGTGKQETQYF. The CDR3 DNA is TGTGCCAGTAGTGACCCCGGGACAGGGAAGCAAGAGACCCAGTACTTC.

The chain uses TRBV7-9 and TRBJ2-7; 10 positions match TRBD1. Germline V gene lookup returns CDR1 SEHNR and CDR2 FQNEAQ (reference sequence). This CDR3 has 15 amino acids. V trimming: 5 bases; J trimming: 4 bases; junction bases outside the gene matches: 8. CDR3 DNA: TGTGCCAGCAGCACCGGGACAGGGGTTAGGTACGAGCAGTACTTC. It translates to CASSTGTGVRYEQYF.

CDR3 nucleotides: TGTGCCAGCAGCCCAGGACTCATACACTACGAGCAGTACTTC. The encoded protein is CASSPGLIHYEQYF. V usage is TRBV3-1 (or the pseudogene TRBV3-2) and J usage is TRBJ2-7, with D maybe TRBD2 (5 bases). CDR3 length: 14 residues. Germline assignment: CDR1 LGHDT and CDR2 YNNKEL (reference sequence). Trimming took 4 bases from V and 3 from J, leaving 13 bases between them.

V gene TRBV27 combines with J gene TRBJ2-7; 9 bases fit TRBD1. The CDR3 totals 14 residues. The V and J ends lost 6 bases and 6 bases, in that order; junction bases with no gene match: 9. The V gene's germline CDR1 is MNHEY and CDR2 SMNVEV (reference sequence). CDR3 region: CASRLGTGLLEQYF. Written as DNA, the CDR3 is TGTGCCAGCAGACTCGGGACAGGGTTACTCGAGCAGTACTTC.

The chain is built from TRBV4-1 and TRBJ2-5; D remains ambiguous. Trimming stripped 1 base from V and 3 bases from J, with 9 bases between. This CDR3 region has 14 residues. Germline V gives CDR1 MGHRA, CDR2 YSYEKL. CDR3 protein: CASSQARGEETQYF. CDR3 DNA: TGCGCCAGCAGCCAAGCCCGAGGAGAAGAGACCCAGTACTTC.

The chain carries TRBV19 and TRBJ1-1; D is possibly TRBD1 (6 bases). The germline V and J ends were trimmed by 3 bases and 6 bases, with 14 bases remaining between them. CDR3 size: 14 residues. Germline lookup yields CDR1 LNHDA and CDR2 SQIVND (reference sequence). The CDR3 DNA sequence: TGTGCCAGTAGTATGGGACACCGGGACGCTGAAGCTTTCTTT. It specifies CASSMGHRDAEAFF.

The rearrangement joins TRBV4-3 to TRBJ1-4; 9 positions match TRBD1. The germline CDR1 and CDR2 sequences are LGHNA and YSLEER. The CDR3 contains 17 residues. V gave up 5 bases and J gave up 3 bases; unmatched junction bases: 10. The CDR3 DNA sequence: TGCGCCAGCAGCATATCCGGGACAGGGTCAGCTAATGAAAAACTGTTTTTT. Protein sequence: CASSISGTGSANEKLFF.

The chain joins TRBV6-4 to TRBJ2-1; 8 bases match TRBD1. Trimming took 6 bases from V and 2 from J; bases not matched to a gene: 9. The CDR3 covers 16 residues. Germline loops: CDR1 MRHNA, CDR2 SNTAGT. The chain's CDR3 is CASRSTGVSPYNEQFF. The CDR3 DNA is TGTGCCAGCAGATCGACAGGGGTTAGCCCCTACAATGAGCAGTTCTTC.

The chain joins TRBV9 to TRBJ2-1; the match to TRBD2 covers 7 bases. The CDR3 has 15 amino acids. Germline V CDR1 and CDR2: SGDLS, YYNGEE. V trimming: 0 bases; J trimming: 9 bases; junction bases outside the gene matches: 9. The CDR3 region is CASSVGTSRGVEQFF. The CDR3 nucleotides are TGTGCCAGCAGCGTAGGGACCTCTCGGGGGGTTGAGCAGTTCTTC.

This chain connects TRBV19 to TRBJ1-1; TRBD1 aligns across 7 bases. J lost 7 bases, V lost 6 bases, and 8 bases had no gene match. This CDR3 is built from 13 residues. Germline values: CDR1 LNHDA, CDR2 SQIVND (reference sequence). CDR3 DNA: TGTGCCAGTAGGGGCGCGGACAGGTTTGAAGCTTTCTTT. This translates into CASRGADRFEAFF.

The V and J genes are TRBV24-1 and TRBJ1-4; a possible D gene is TRBD1 (6 bases). V was pared by 4 bases and J by 10 bases, with 9 bases between. The CDR3 has 12 amino acids. Germline V lookup: CDR1 KGHDR, CDR2 SFDVKD. The CDR3 protein is CATSDSRGKLFF. The DNA of the CDR3 is TGTGCCACCAGTGACTCCAGGGGAAAACTGTTTTTT.